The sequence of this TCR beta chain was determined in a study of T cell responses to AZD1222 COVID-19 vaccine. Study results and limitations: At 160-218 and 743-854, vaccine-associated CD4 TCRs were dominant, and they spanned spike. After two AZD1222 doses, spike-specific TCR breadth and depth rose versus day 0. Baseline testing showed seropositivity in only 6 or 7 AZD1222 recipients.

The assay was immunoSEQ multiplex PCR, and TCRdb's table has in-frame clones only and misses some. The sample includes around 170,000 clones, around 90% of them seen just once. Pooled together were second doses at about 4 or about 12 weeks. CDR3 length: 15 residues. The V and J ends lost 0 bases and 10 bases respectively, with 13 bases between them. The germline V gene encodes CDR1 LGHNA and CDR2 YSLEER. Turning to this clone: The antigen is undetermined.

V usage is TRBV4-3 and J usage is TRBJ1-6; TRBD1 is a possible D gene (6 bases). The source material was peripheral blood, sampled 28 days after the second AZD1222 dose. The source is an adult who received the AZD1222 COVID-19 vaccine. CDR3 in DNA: TGCGCCAGCAGCCAAGAGCCCGGGGGCGACTCACCCCTCCACTTT. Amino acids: CASSQEPGGDSPLHF.